One and the same sample provided the 11 T cell receptor beta chains below, sequenced in a study of shared clonotypes between healthy human individuals. Using immunoSEQ multiplex PCR, the repertoire was profiled, and TCRdb retains in-frame clones only, with some absent. The profile covers about 1.5 million clones, with approximately 98% appearing a single time and 0.4% to 0.45% taken by the ten largest. The sequenced material came from naive CD4+ T cells sorted from blood. Subset: CD45RA+ positively selected. These TCRs come from a man younger than 40 in good health.

This clone occurred once. The chain couples TRBV15 to TRBJ2-7; no firm D call. The V end was cut by 1 base, the J end by 2 bases, with 6 bases between. Germline V CDR1 and CDR2: LNHNV, YYDKDF (reference sequence). This CDR3 has 13 residues. The DNA for the CDR3 is TGTGCCACCAGCAGAGGGCTAGCCTACGAGCAGTACTTC. Its translation: CATSRGLAYEQYF.

V usage is TRBV28 and J usage is TRBJ2-1, with no clear D. The length of the CDR3 is 14 residues. With 5 bases removed from V and 7 bases from J, the gap between germline ends came to 15 bases. CDR1 and CDR2 (germline): MDHEN, SYDVKM. CDR3 sequence reads: CASSLWLMGNEQFF. The DNA for the CDR3 is TGTGCCAGCAGTCTCTGGTTAATGGGTAATGAGCAGTTCTTC.

The V gene is TRBV7-9, the J gene TRBJ2-1; a weak D match, TRBD2 (6 bases). The V gene lost 1 base and the J gene lost 7 bases, with 8 bases spanning the gap. The CDR3 extends over 13 amino acids. Looked up from germline, CDR1 is SEHNR and CDR2 is FQNEAQ (reference sequence). The CDR3 bases are TGTGCCAGCAGCTTAGGTGGGGGGAATGAGCAGTTCTTC. Its protein is CASSLGGGNEQFF. Combining the CDR3 with reference TRBV7-9 and TRBJ2-1 gives the whole variable domain DTGVSQNPRHKITKRGQNVTFRCDPISEHNRLYWYRQTLGQGPEFLTYFQNEAQLEKSRLLSDRFSAERPKGSFSTLEIQRTEQGDSAMYLCASSLGGGNEQFFGPGTRLTVL.

This chain links TRBV2 with TRBJ1-5; D not certain. CDR1 and CDR2 from the germline V gene are SNHLY and FYNNEI. The V and J ends lost 5 bases and 9 bases respectively, with 14 bases between them. This CDR3 has 13 amino acids. CDR3 region: CASSPDGYRPQHF. The CDR3 DNA follows: TGTGCCAGCAGTCCGGACGGATACAGGCCCCAGCATTTT.

The genes are TRBV6-6 and TRBJ2-7; TRBD2 agrees at 7 bases. This CDR3 has 16 residues. Germline loops: CDR1 MNHNY, CDR2 SVGAGI (reference sequence). V gave up 2 bases and J gave up 3 bases; unmatched junction bases: 10. The CDR3 region is CASSYLTTSRGYEQYF. CDR3 DNA sequence: TGTGCCAGCAGTTACCTCACGACTAGCCGCGGCTACGAGCAGTACTTC.

The J gene is TRBJ2-7, the V gene TRBV28, with D unclear. Germline V gene lookup returns CDR1 MDHEN and CDR2 SYDVKM. The CDR3 runs to 15 residues. Between the trimmed V and J ends, which lost 4 bases and 2 bases, there was a span of 15 bases. CDR3 region: CASSSTSPLAYEQYF. CDR3 nucleotide sequence: TGTGCCAGCAGTTCTACCTCCCCTCTAGCCTACGAGCAGTACTTC.

The count of this clone is one. This chain links TRBV10-1 with TRBJ1-3, with 11 bases identical to TRBD1. The CDR3 totals 17 residues. From germline, CDR1 is WNHNN and CDR2 SYGVQD (reference sequence). V gave up 3 bases and J gave up 3 bases; unmatched junction bases: 7. The CDR3 DNA reads as TGCGCCAGCAGTGAAGCCGGGACAGGGGGAATTGGAAACACCATATATTTT. It is translated as CASSEAGTGGIGNTIYF.

Only one count was recorded for this clone. Other nucleotide sequences from this sample produce the same CDR3. J is TRBJ2-3 and V is TRBV20-1; unclear D gene. The CDR3 is 10 amino acids. V was trimmed by 5 bases and J by 2 bases, leaving 2 bases between them. The V gene's germline CDR1 is DFQATT and CDR2 SNEGSKA (reference sequence). The CDR3 is CSAYTDTQYF. The CDR3 coding sequence is TGCAGTGCTTACACAGATACGCAGTATTTT.

This chain uses TRBV27 with TRBJ1-5; D is undetermined. Germline lookup yields CDR1 MNHEY and CDR2 SMNVEV (reference sequence). This CDR3 is built from 14 residues. The V end was cut by 3 bases, the J end by 0 bases, with 6 bases between. CDR3 region: CASSFRFSNQPQHF. The DNA for the CDR3 is TGTGCCAGCAGTTTTCGCTTTAGCAATCAGCCCCAGCATTTT.

V is TRBV7-9 and J is TRBJ2-5; 9 bases map to TRBD2. Germline V gives CDR1 SEHNR, CDR2 FQNEAQ (reference sequence). The CDR3 runs 16 residues. V gave up 5 bases and J gave up 3 bases; unmatched junction bases: 10. The CDR3 sequence: CASSRSRVAGEETQYF. CDR3 in DNA: TGTGCCAGCAGCCGAAGCCGTGTAGCGGGAGAAGAGACCCAGTACTTC.

DNA of the CDR3: TGCGCCAGCAGCCCCCTTGTAAACTATGGCTACACCTTC. Translated, it gives CASSPLVNYGYTF. The chain has TRBV4-1 and TRBJ1-2, with unresolved D. Deletions cut 4 bases from V and 2 bases from J, with 8 bases between. This CDR3 comprises 13 residues. Germline V gives CDR1 MGHRA, CDR2 YSYEKL.